The next 31 T cell receptor beta chains were all read from a single sample in a study of technical replicates of blood from several donors (dated by TCRdb to the late 2010s). The library was produced with the immunoSEQ multiplex PCR assay. TCRdb carries this immuneACCESS record with in-frame sequences only. Its versions omit some clonotypes, under half of them owing to an unresolved V gene in the studies checked, with the rest unexplained. The sample has 55,000 to 75,000 clones on record, about 94% of them singletons. The ten largest clones take up 4.2% of the sample. Sequences were obtained from PBMCs. The receptors here all came from a human donor in good health. Some clones in this sample may be carry-over from other donors' samples.

The chain uses TRBV2 and TRBJ1-1, with D possibly TRBD1 on 6 matching bases. This CDR3 has 15 amino acids. In germline, CDR1 is SNHLY, CDR2 FYNNEI. V dropped 1 base and J dropped 4 bases, with 13 bases sitting between them. The CDR3 bases are TGTGCCAGCAGTGAAGGACAGGTCGTGTTCACTGAAGCTTTCTTT. This gives the protein CASSEGQVVFTEAFF.

This chain joins TRBV19 and TRBJ2-2; D may be TRBD2 (5 bases). V gave up 0 bases and J gave up 5 bases, with 7 bases separating them. This CDR3 region has 14 residues. CDR1 and CDR2 from the germline V gene are LNHDA and SQIVND (reference sequence). The chain's CDR3 is CASSIERGTGELFF. In DNA form, the CDR3 reads TGTGCCAGTAGTATAGAAAGAGGGACCGGGGAGCTGTTTTTT.

The V call is TRBV7-3, the J call TRBJ1-1, with 7 bases lining up with TRBD1. The germline CDR1 and CDR2 sequences are SGHTA and FQGTGA. This CDR3 has 12 amino acids. The ends lost 3 bases at V and 11 bases at J; junction bases unmatched: 6. The CDR3 DNA reads TGTGCCAGCAGCTTCATCGGACAGGTCGCTTTCTTT. As protein: CASSFIGQVAFF.

The V and J genes are TRBV30 and TRBJ1-1; no clear D gene. The CDR3 covers 12 residues. V was trimmed by 4 bases and J by 5 bases, leaving 11 bases between them. Germline V gene data show CDR1 as GTSNPN and CDR2 as SVGIG (reference sequence). For the CDR3, the DNA is TGTGCCTGGAAGTTTTCGACAACTGAAGCTTTCTTT. It encodes CAWKFSTTEAFF.

The chain links TRBV11-1 to TRBJ2-2, with TRBD2 matching over 11 bases. The junction had 9 bases not matched to a gene; V was cut back by 4 bases and J by 5 bases. Germline V gives CDR1 SGHAT, CDR2 FQDESV (reference sequence). This CDR3 has 17 residues. This chain's CDR3 is CASSWSSGRALTGELFF. The CDR3 DNA is TGTGCCAGCAGCTGGAGTAGCGGGAGGGCGCTAACCGGGGAGCTGTTTTTT.

As DNA, the CDR3 is TGTGCCAGCAGCCCATATGTGTCTAGCGGGCTACGTGCCTACGAGCAGTACTTC. It translates to CASSPYVSSGLRAYEQYF. J is TRBJ2-7 and V is TRBV4-2; 8 positions agree with TRBD2. V dropped 4 bases and J dropped 2; count of bases not matched to a gene: 16. Germline CDR1 reads LGHNA; CDR2 reads YNFKEQ. This CDR3 is 18 amino acids long.

This chain uses TRBV7-8 with TRBJ1-6; D call uncertain. The CDR3 totals 15 residues. The germline CDR1 and CDR2 sequences are SGHVS and FQNEAQ. The V gene lost 1 base and the J gene lost 7 bases, with 11 bases spanning the gap. As DNA, the CDR3 is TGTGCCAGCAGCTTAGTGTCCTCTTCCAATTCACCCCTCCACTTT. As protein: CASSLVSSSNSPLHF.

The V call is TRBV5-4, the J call TRBJ2-2; 9 positions match TRBD2. CDR1 SGHNT and CDR2 YYREEE come from the germline V gene (reference sequence). This CDR3 contains 16 residues. The trim removed 4 bases at V and 5 bases at J, leaving 9 bases unmatched. The CDR3 sequence: CASSLGAGGRTGELFF. The CDR3 nucleotides read TGTGCCAGCAGCCTGGGTGCGGGAGGGCGAACCGGGGAGCTGTTTTTT.

The chain has TRBV28 and TRBJ2-7; TRBD2 is a possible D gene (6 bases). The CDR3 runs 14 residues. V was pared by 7 bases and J by 0 bases, with 13 bases between. The germline CDR1 and CDR2 sequences are MDHEN and SYDVKM. DNA of the CDR3: TGTGCCAGCACCGAAGGAGGGCTCTCCTACGAGCAGTACTTC. This translates into CASTEGGLSYEQYF.

The J gene is TRBJ1-5, the V gene TRBV6-6; 7 nucleotides align to TRBD1. This CDR3 is 15 amino acids long. In germline, CDR1 is MNHNY, CDR2 SVGAGI (reference sequence). Trimming removed 6 bases from V and 3 bases from J; junction bases left unmatched: 8. In DNA form, the CDR3 reads TGTGCCAGCAGGCAGACAGGGAGCCACAATCAGCCCCAGCATTTT. This encodes CASRQTGSHNQPQHF.

This sequence joins TRBV7-2 and TRBJ2-3, with 9 positions matching TRBD2. V lost 4 bases and J lost 14; bases outside the gene matches: 10. CDR3 length: 13 residues. Germline V gene lookup returns CDR1 SGHTA and CDR2 FQGNSA. CDR3 loop: CASSSLAGVPRYF. DNA for the CDR3: TGTGCCAGCAGCTCATTAGCGGGGGTCCCTAGGTATTTT.

The chain combines TRBV4-1 with TRBJ1-3; TRBD1 aligns across 7 bases. After removal of 4 bases from V and 6 bases from J, the junction contained 12 bases not matched to a gene. CDR1 and CDR2 from the germline V gene are MGHRA and YSYEKL. This CDR3 region has 16 residues. The CDR3 DNA follows: TGCGCCAGCAGCCGCTTGGAGGAGGGGGCGCAAAACACCATATATTTT. As protein: CASSRLEEGAQNTIYF.

V gene TRBV9 combines with J gene TRBJ2-7, with TRBD2 as a possible D gene (5 bases). Germline V gene lookup returns CDR1 SGDLS and CDR2 YYNGEE. The V end lost 0 bases, the J end lost 7 bases, and 11 bases lay between the germline ends. The CDR3 is made up of 13 amino acids. CDR3 nucleotides: TGTGCCAGCAGCGTAGGAGGGTTAGGGGAGCAGTACTTC. Translating gives CASSVGGLGEQYF.

The CDR3 DNA sequence: TGCGCCAGCAGCGAGGGACTAGCGGGGGCTGGCGGGGTGACCCAGTACTTC. Protein: CASSEGLAGAGGVTQYF. The chain links TRBV5-1 to TRBJ2-5, with 14 bases identical to TRBD2. V was pared by 4 bases and J by 7 bases, with 12 bases of the junction left unmatched. The germline gives CDR1 SGHRS, CDR2 YFSETQ. The CDR3 covers 17 residues.

This rearrangement joins TRBV7-9 to TRBJ2-1; 8 nucleotides agree with TRBD1. The CDR3 has 17 amino acids. After removal of 5 bases from V and 3 bases from J, the junction contained 12 bases not matched to a gene. Looked up from germline, CDR1 is SEHNR and CDR2 is FQNEAQ (reference sequence). CDR3 DNA sequence: TGTGCCAGCAGCCAACGGACAGGGCGGGACGTCTACAATGAGCAGTTCTTC. This sequence encodes CASSQRTGRDVYNEQFF.

CDR3 in DNA: TGTGCCAGCAGTGAATGGGACAGGAACACTGAAGCTTTCTTT. This encodes CASSEWDRNTEAFF. V and J are TRBV6-1 and TRBJ1-1, with 7 bases aligning to TRBD1. Germline CDR1 MNHNS, CDR2 SASEGT. The CDR3 contains 14 residues. V dropped 2 bases and J dropped 1; count of bases not matched to a gene: 1.

V and J are TRBV7-3 and TRBJ2-3; TRBD1 matches at 10 bases. The junction had 3 bases not matched to a gene; V was cut back by 8 bases and J by 1 base. CDR3 length: 14 residues. The germline gives CDR1 SGHTA, CDR2 FQGTGA. CDR3 nucleotide sequence: TGTGCCAGCGGGGACAGGGGTCGCACAGATACGCAGTATTTT. It specifies CASGDRGRTDTQYF. Together with reference TRBV7-3 and TRBJ2-3, the CDR3 gives the full variable domain: GAGVSQTPSNKVTEKGKYVELRCDPISGHTALYWYRQSLGQGPEFLIYFQGTGAADDSGLPNDRFFAVRPEGSVSTLKIQRTERGDSAVYLCASGDRGRTDTQYFGPGTRLTVL.

V and J are TRBV11-2 and TRBJ1-1, with D possibly matching TRBD1 (6 bases). V lost 4 bases to trimming and J lost 6 bases, with 15 bases between them. CDR3 size: 14 residues. Germline V gene lookup returns CDR1 SGHAT and CDR2 FQNNGV. The CDR3 loop is CASSSHLRGSEAFF. The DNA for the CDR3 is TGTGCCAGCAGCTCCCACCTCAGGGGCTCTGAAGCTTTCTTT.

V usage is TRBV19 and J usage is TRBJ1-5, with TRBD1 matching 7 bases. The CDR3 covers 14 residues. J lost 4 bases, V lost 6 bases, and 6 bases had no gene match. Germline CDR1 is LNHDA and CDR2 is SQIVND (reference sequence). The CDR3 spells CASSRDSPNQPQHF. In nucleotides, the CDR3 is TGTGCCAGTAGCAGGGACAGCCCTAATCAGCCCCAGCATTTT.

The J gene is TRBJ2-2, the V gene TRBV7-2, with 9 nucleotides matching TRBD1. The CDR3 is 15 residues long. The V gene's germline CDR1 is SGHTA and CDR2 FQGNSA. V lost 4 bases, J lost 7 bases, and 7 bases stayed unmatched. The CDR3 bases are TGTGCCAGCAGCTACCGGACAGGGGCAGGCGGGGAGCTGTTTTTT. It specifies CASSYRTGAGGELFF.

The chain joins TRBV2 to TRBJ1-6; 7 nucleotides agree with TRBD1. Germline values: CDR1 SNHLY, CDR2 FYNNEI. Trimming took 6 bases from V and 7 from J; bases not matched to a gene: 9. The CDR3 is 15 amino acids. The CDR3: CASSATGVANSPLHF. In nucleotides, the CDR3 is TGTGCCAGCAGCGCTACAGGGGTGGCAAATTCACCCCTCCACTTT.

The V gene is TRBV7-2, the J gene TRBJ2-7, with 7 nucleotides matching TRBD2. Unmatched junction bases numbered 15, after V lost 5 bases and J lost 5 bases. The CDR3 extends over 16 amino acids. From germline, CDR1 is SGHTA and CDR2 FQGNSA. The CDR3 spells CASSTDPGLESNEQYF. In DNA form, the CDR3 reads TGTGCCAGCAGCACAGACCCCGGACTAGAAAGCAACGAGCAGTACTTC.

V is TRBV29-1 and J is TRBJ2-7; D perhaps matches TRBD2 (6 bases). The V gene's germline CDR1 is SQVTM and CDR2 ANQGSEA. The CDR3 has 10 residues. With 5 bases removed from V and 5 bases from J, the gap between germline ends came to 7 bases. The CDR3 coding sequence is TGCAGCGTTCGGAGGGACGAGCAGTACTTC. Its translation is CSVRRDEQYF.

The J gene is TRBJ2-5, the V gene TRBV6-5; possible D gene TRBD1, 5 bases. V shed 0 bases and J shed 4 bases, with 9 bases lying between them. Germline V gene data show CDR1 as MNHEY and CDR2 as SVGAGI. This CDR3 contains 14 residues. The CDR3 is CASSYSWGGETQYF. In DNA, the CDR3 is TGTGCCAGCAGTTACTCGTGGGGCGGAGAGACCCAGTACTTC.

The chain joins TRBV29-1 to TRBJ1-1; D gene unclear. V was trimmed by 4 bases and J by 5 bases, leaving 14 bases between them. Germline V gene sequence: CDR1 SQVTM, CDR2 ANQGSEA. The CDR3 extends over 13 amino acids. CDR3 DNA: TGCAGCGTTGTTGCCCCGAAGAGGACTGAAGCTTTCTTT. Translation gives CSVVAPKRTEAFF.

This clone was seen once. V and J are TRBV27 and TRBJ1-1; D unresolved. CDR1 is MNHEY, CDR2 SMNVEV, per germline (reference sequence). The CDR3 runs 13 residues. Trimming took 8 bases from V and 1 from J, leaving 11 bases between them. CDR3 sequence: CASGLSGNTEAFF. In DNA form, the CDR3 reads TGTGCCAGCGGACTCTCGGGGAACACTGAAGCTTTCTTT.

This clone was seen only once. The chain employs TRBV4-2 and TRBJ2-3, with 13 bases identical to TRBD2. V lost 5 bases and J lost 4; bases outside the gene matches: 6. Per germline, CDR1 LGHNA and CDR2 YNFKEQ. The CDR3 runs 16 residues. CDR3 loop: CASSTRTSGGSDTQYF. DNA of the CDR3: TGTGCCAGCAGCACCCGGACTAGCGGGGGCTCAGATACGCAGTATTTT.

The chain uses TRBV4-3 and TRBJ2-2; D unresolved. This CDR3 spans 17 amino acids. V was clipped by 1 base and J by 5 bases, with 17 bases between them. Germline CDR1 LGHNA, CDR2 YSLEER. The CDR3 DNA is TGCGCCAGCAGCCAAGGGGTTTCACCCCTGAGGACCGGGGAGCTGTTTTTT. Translating gives CASSQGVSPLRTGELFF.

The genes are TRBV6-5 and TRBJ1-2, with TRBD1 identical over 7 bases. The V and J ends lost 0 bases and 8 bases, in that order; junction bases with no gene match: 0. Germline V gene data show CDR1 as MNHEY and CDR2 as SVGAGI. The CDR3 is 12 amino acids. CDR3: CASSYSGGGYTF. The CDR3, as DNA: TGTGCCAGCAGTTACTCAGGGGGCGGCTACACCTTC.

The V gene is TRBV5-5, the J gene TRBJ2-5, with D perhaps TRBD2 (7 bases). Germline assignment: CDR1 SGHKS and CDR2 YYEKEE (reference sequence). V shed 4 bases and J shed 0 bases, with 16 bases lying between them. This CDR3 has 16 residues. Here the CDR3 reads CASSRRGGVDQETQYF. In nucleotides, the CDR3 is TGTGCCAGCAGCAGAAGGGGGGGGGTTGACCAAGAGACCCAGTACTTC.

The chain employs TRBV9 and TRBJ2-3, with a tentative D call TRBD2 (6 bases). V dropped 4 bases and J dropped 2 bases, with 11 bases sitting between them. Germline V CDR1 and CDR2: SGDLS, YYNGEE. The CDR3 loop spans 14 amino acids. The DNA for the CDR3 is TGTGCCAGCAGCACCCGGGACTCCACAGATACGCAGTATTTT. Its protein is CASSTRDSTDTQYF. Full variable domain (outside the CDR3, taken from reference TRBV9 and TRBJ2-3): DSGVTQTPKHLITATGQRVTLRCSPRSGDLSVYWYQQSLDQGLQFLIQYYNGEERAKGNILERFSAQQFPDLHSELNLSSLELGDSALYFCASSTRDSTDTQYFGPGTRLTVL.